The present TCR beta chain was sequenced within a study of blood T cell repertoires in COVID-19. As for the study in general: The study drew acute and convalescent COVID-19 samples from the United States, Italy and Spain. The analysed material was cDNA or gDNA that came from T cells, B-cell-depleted T cells, or PBMCs.

The ends were cut back, 3 bases at V and 0 bases at J, with 6 bases in the middle. Germline V gene sequence: CDR1 LNHNV, CDR2 YYDKDF (reference sequence). The CDR3 extends over 13 amino acids. Per the study methods: Amplification from reference gene primers served as the basis for estimated nucleated cell counts. The table came from immunoSEQ multiplex PCR; TCRdb's copy has only in-frame clones and leaves some out. V and J calls plus clone size are reproduced from that table; the DNA served to infer D and trimming. The table includes over 100,000 clones, about 89% detected once. This chain uses TRBV15 with TRBJ2-7; perhaps TRBD1 as D (6 bases). The TCR was taken from a human donor in a cohort sampled during active COVID-19. Material for sequencing was peripheral blood. The CDR3 region has the DNA TGTGCCACCAGCAGGGGACACTCCTACGAGCAGTACTTC. Its protein product is CATSRGHSYEQYF.